These 31 T cell receptor beta chains came from one sample sequenced in a study of memory CD4+ T cells and cytomegalovirus serostatus. Assay: immunoSEQ multiplex PCR; the TCRdb copy retains only in-frame clones and omits some. The sample consists of just over 40,000 clones, around 79% of them appearing once. The sort gate was single viable CD3+CD4+CD8-CD45RO+ cells for memory CD4+ T cells. The sequencing sample was made of memory CD4+ T cells from blood. The source is an adult in good health and CMV-seronegative.

V and J are TRBV4-1 and TRBJ1-2, with 8 nucleotides matching TRBD1. V lost 3 bases, J lost 4 bases, and 7 bases stayed unmatched. The CDR3 length is 15 residues. The germline V gene encodes CDR1 MGHRA and CDR2 YSYEKL. The CDR3 loop is CASSHGQGSGYGYTF. In nucleotides, the CDR3 is TGCGCCAGCAGCCACGGACAGGGTAGCGGCTATGGCTACACCTTC.

The V gene is TRBV12-5, the J gene TRBJ1-5; D gene unclear. The CDR3 consists of 13 residues. Germline assignment: CDR1 LGHNT and CDR2 FRNRAP. V lost 7 bases and J 1 base, leaving 8 bases between the germline ends. The CDR3 nucleotides are TGTGCTAGTGCCTGGATGAGCAATCAGCCCCAGCATTTT. Protein product: CASAWMSNQPQHF.

This clone was detected once. CDR3 amino acids: CASSRPGGGGVRELFF. The CDR3 DNA follows: TGTGCCAGCAGCCGACCAGGGGGCGGGGGGGTCCGGGAGCTGTTTTTT. This rearrangement joins TRBV7-3 to TRBJ2-2, with D possibly matching TRBD2 (9 bases). Germline V gives CDR1 SGHTA, CDR2 FQGTGA. The ends were cut back, 5 bases at V and 9 bases at J, with 22 bases in the middle. CDR3 size: 16 residues.

This rearrangement joins TRBV6-1 to TRBJ2-7, with a tentative D call TRBD2 (6 bases). The CDR3 runs 15 residues. V was shortened by 0 bases and J by 2 bases, with 11 bases between the two germline ends. Germline V gene lookup returns CDR1 MNHNS and CDR2 SASEGT. Here the CDR3 DNA reads TGTGCCAGCAGTGAAGCAGGGACTGGCCCCTACGAGCAGTACTTC. This translates into CASSEAGTGPYEQYF.

J is TRBJ2-3 and V is TRBV7-9; D gene ambiguous. This CDR3 spans 15 amino acids. The germline gives CDR1 SEHNR, CDR2 FQNEAQ (reference sequence). Between the trimmed V and J ends, which lost 0 bases and 1 base, there was a span of 8 bases. CDR3 in amino acids: CASSLAISGTDTQYF. DNA of the CDR3: TGTGCCAGCAGCTTAGCTATCTCAGGCACAGATACGCAGTATTTT.

The chain combines TRBV14 with TRBJ1-5; D is undetermined. The CDR3 is 15 residues long. Germline CDR1 SGHDN, CDR2 FVKESK. The V end lost 1 base, the J end lost 4 bases, and 11 bases lay between the germline ends. In DNA, the CDR3 is TGTGCCAGCAGCCAAGGTGGGCTGTCTAATCAGCCCCAGCATTTT. Amino acids: CASSQGGLSNQPQHF.

The chain joins TRBV6-6 to TRBJ1-3; 7 bases are a match to TRBD1. J lost 3 bases, V lost 5 bases, and 10 bases had no gene match. CDR1 is MNHNY, CDR2 SVGAGI, per germline (reference sequence). This CDR3 has 16 amino acids. The CDR3 sequence is CASSPHRQGLGNTIYF. The CDR3 coding sequence is TGTGCCAGCAGTCCTCATAGACAGGGTCTTGGAAACACCATATATTTT.

The V gene is TRBV11-2, the J gene TRBJ1-1; D possibly corresponds to TRBD1 (5 bases). CDR3 size: 12 residues. Per the germline V gene, CDR1 is SGHAT and CDR2 is FQNNGV. Trimming took 5 bases from V and 8 from J, leaving 12 bases between them. DNA for the CDR3: TGTGCCAGCAGCGAGCGGCGGACAGAAGCTTTCTTT. It yields the protein CASSERRTEAFF.

The V call is TRBV25-1, the J call TRBJ1-1; the D is unclear. CDR1 is MGHDK and CDR2 is SYGVNS in the germline V gene. V was trimmed by 3 bases and J by 7 bases, leaving 9 bases between them. This CDR3 is built from 12 residues. The CDR3 here is CASSDKALEAFF. The CDR3 bases are TGTGCCAGCAGTGATAAGGCCCTTGAAGCTTTCTTT. Filled out from reference TRBV25-1 and TRBJ1-1, the complete variable domain reads EADIYQTPRYLVIGTGKKITLECSQTMGHDKMYWYQQDPGMELHLIHYSYGVNSTEKGDLSSESTVSRIRTEHFPLTLESARPSHTSQYLCASSDKALEAFFGQGTRLTVV.

The chain joins TRBV4-1 to TRBJ2-2; TRBD1 agrees at 11 bases. V was clipped by 0 bases and J by 6 bases; unmatched bases: 3. This CDR3 has 16 amino acids. Germline lookup yields CDR1 MGHRA and CDR2 YSYEKL. The CDR3 region is CASSQDRDRGAGELFF. CDR3 DNA: TGCGCCAGCAGCCAAGACAGGGACAGGGGGGCCGGGGAGCTGTTTTTT.

To note about this clone: At the DNA level, this CDR3 is encoded by other sequences in the same sample as well. The chain uses TRBV6-1 and TRBJ2-2, with TRBD1 as a possible D gene (6 bases). Germline V lookup: CDR1 MNHNS, CDR2 SASEGT. V shed 3 bases and J shed 5 bases, with 7 bases lying between them. The CDR3 consists of 13 residues. The CDR3 reads CASSETGTGELFF. For the CDR3, the DNA is TGTGCCAGCAGTGAGACAGGTACCGGGGAGCTGTTTTTT.

The chain joins TRBV30 to TRBJ1-1; the D is unclear. The CDR3 sequence is 13 residues long. Germline values: CDR1 GTSNPN, CDR2 SVGIG (reference sequence). The ends were cut back, 4 bases at V and 5 bases at J, with 14 bases in the middle. CDR3 nucleotide sequence: TGTGCCTGGATCGGTCAGGCGGGGACTGAAGCTTTCTTT. Amino acids: CAWIGQAGTEAFF.

This clone was recorded once. The chain is built from TRBV14 and TRBJ2-2, with a tentative D call TRBD1 (5 bases). The V end lost 0 bases, the J end lost 3 bases, and 5 bases lay between the germline ends. CDR3 length: 14 residues. From germline, CDR1 is SGHDN and CDR2 FVKESK. CDR3 in DNA: TGTGCCAGCAGCCAAGACAGGGACACCGGGGAGCTGTTTTTT. It translates to CASSQDRDTGELFF.

This clone has a handful of counts. V usage is TRBV19 and J usage is TRBJ2-3, with a possible D match to TRBD2 (8 bases). CDR1 is LNHDA and CDR2 is SQIVND in the germline V gene (reference sequence). CDR3 length equals 15 residues. V was clipped by 4 bases and J by 4 bases, with 15 bases between them. The CDR3 loop reads CASSKGAGGPDTQYF. CDR3 DNA sequence: TGTGCCAGTAGTAAGGGGGCGGGGGGACCAGATACGCAGTATTTT.

The chain employs TRBV2 and TRBJ1-1, with a possible D match to TRBD1 (5 bases). The germline CDR1 and CDR2 sequences are SNHLY and FYNNEI. V was cut by 4 bases and J by 6 bases, with 18 bases left in between. The CDR3 contains 15 residues. The CDR3 bases are TGTGCCAGCAGTGGGGTGCAGGGTCTTGGAGCTGAAGCTTTCTTT. This codes for CASSGVQGLGAEAFF.

The chain has TRBV7-3 and TRBJ2-1; 12 positions match TRBD2. Per germline, CDR1 SGHTA and CDR2 FQGTGA. This CDR3 comprises 16 residues. V was clipped by 5 bases and J by 9 bases; unmatched bases: 11. CDR3 amino acids: CASSTLAGGRGSEQFF. The CDR3 nucleotides are TGTGCCAGCAGCACTCTAGCGGGGGGGCGCGGGAGTGAGCAGTTCTTC.

This sequence joins TRBV7-9 and TRBJ2-5, with D perhaps TRBD1 (5 bases). Trimming stripped 7 bases from V and 7 bases from J, with 13 bases between. The length of the CDR3 is 12 residues. CDR1 is SEHNR and CDR2 is FQNEAQ in the germline V gene (reference sequence). The CDR3 here is CASTQGEGTQYF. In DNA form, the CDR3 reads TGTGCCAGCACTCAAGGGGAAGGGACCCAGTACTTC.

The chain carries TRBV30 and TRBJ1-3; no clear D gene. CDR1 GTSNPN and CDR2 SVGIG come from the germline V gene (reference sequence). This CDR3 has 12 residues. V dropped 5 bases and J dropped 8 bases, with 13 bases sitting between them. The CDR3 is CAWSHRGHTIYF. CDR3 DNA sequence: TGTGCCTGGTCTCATCGCGGCCACACCATATATTTT. Combining the CDR3 with reference TRBV30 and TRBJ1-3 gives the whole variable domain SQTIHQWPATLVQPVGSPLSLECTVEGTSNPNLYWYRQAAGRGLQLLFYSVGIGQISSEVPQNLSASRPQDRQFILSSKKLLLSDSGFYLCAWSHRGHTIYFGEGSWLTVV.

J is TRBJ1-1 and V is TRBV14; D unresolved. This CDR3 contains 13 residues. Germline CDR1 reads SGHDN; CDR2 reads FVKESK. Trimming removed 5 bases from V and 6 bases from J, with 13 bases in between. The DNA of the CDR3 is TGTGCCAGCAGCTGGCGCATGGGATCTGAAGCTTTCTTT. It codes for CASSWRMGSEAFF.

The chain joins TRBV7-9 to TRBJ1-1; 10 positions agree with TRBD1. The V gene end was trimmed by 6 bases and the J gene end by 0 bases; junction bases not matched to a gene: 4. The germline CDR1 and CDR2 sequences are SEHNR and FQNEAQ (reference sequence). The CDR3 is 15 amino acids. CDR3 region: CASSRQGALNTEAFF. Written as DNA, the CDR3 is TGTGCCAGCAGTCGACAGGGGGCCTTGAACACTGAAGCTTTCTTT.

The DNA for the CDR3 is TGCGCCAGCAGCCCGGGACAGGGAGGACGGGCTAATGAAAAACTGTTTTTT. It is translated as CASSPGQGGRANEKLFF. The chain is built from TRBV4-1 and TRBJ1-4; 9 bases fit TRBD1. Looked up from germline, CDR1 is MGHRA and CDR2 is YSYEKL. The CDR3 loop spans 17 amino acids. J gave up 3 bases and V 4 bases, and 9 bases lay outside the gene matches.

The chain joins TRBV9 to TRBJ2-2; the D is unclear. The germline gives CDR1 SGDLS, CDR2 YYNGEE. The V gene lost 3 bases and the J gene lost 6 bases, with 9 bases spanning the gap. This CDR3 region has 13 residues. CDR3 nucleotide sequence: TGTGCCAGCAGCGCTCAGCCGGCCGGGGAGCTGTTTTTT. Protein: CASSAQPAGELFF.

The gene calls are TRBV18 and TRBJ1-1; maybe TRBD1 (6 bases). In germline, CDR1 is KGHSH, CDR2 LQKENI. V shed 4 bases and J shed 7 bases, with 13 bases lying between them. The length of the CDR3 is 13 residues. CDR3 loop: CASSRGGLGEAFF. For the CDR3, the DNA is TGTGCCAGCTCACGGGGGGGGCTCGGTGAAGCTTTCTTT.

The chain links TRBV7-6 to TRBJ2-7; 8 nucleotides align to TRBD1. Losses at the gene ends were 3 bases for V and 2 bases for J; bases not matched to a gene: 6. Looked up from germline, CDR1 is SGHVS and CDR2 is FNYEAQ. The CDR3 is 15 amino acids. CDR3 nucleotides: TGTGCCAGCAGCTTTGGGACAGGCTCTGCCTACGAGCAGTACTTC. Residues: CASSFGTGSAYEQYF.

In its sample, this clone is medium-sized. V and J are TRBV5-4 and TRBJ1-1; TRBD1 is a possible D gene (5 bases). The CDR3 consists of 13 residues. CDR1 SGHNT and CDR2 YYREEE come from the germline V gene (reference sequence). Trimming removed 2 bases from V and 5 bases from J, with 10 bases in between. The CDR3 DNA follows: TGTGCCAGCAGCTTAGGGACTAGTACTGAAGCTTTCTTT. The encoded protein is CASSLGTSTEAFF. The whole variable domain, filled in from reference TRBV5-4 and TRBJ1-1, reads ETGVTQSPTHLIKTRGQQVTLRCSSQSGHNTVSWYQQALGQGPQFIFQYYREEENGRGNFPPRFSGLQFPNYSSELNVNALELDDSALYLCASSLGTSTEAFFGQGTRLTVV.

J is TRBJ2-7 and V is TRBV9; 11 nucleotides match TRBD2. Looked up from germline, CDR1 is SGDLS and CDR2 is YYNGEE. J gave up 7 bases and V 3 bases, and 3 bases lay outside the gene matches. The CDR3 sequence is 13 residues long. The CDR3 protein is CASSGRLAGEQYF. CDR3 sequence (DNA): TGTGCCAGCAGCGGCCGACTAGCGGGGGAGCAGTACTTC.

Only one count was recorded for this clone. The chain uses TRBV5-4 and TRBJ2-5; D might be TRBD1 (5 bases). The end of the DNA is better explained by TRBJ2-7, so the J call may be wrong. The germline V gene has CDR1 SGHNT and CDR2 YYREEE (reference sequence). This CDR3 has 12 residues. The CDR3 loop is CASSLTGGEQYF. Here the CDR3 DNA reads TGTGCCAGCAGCTTGACAGGTGGCGAGCAGTACTTC.

This clone showed up just a few times. The J gene is TRBJ2-3, the V gene TRBV5-1; D is ambiguous. V was clipped by 9 bases and J by 0 bases, with 14 bases between them. Germline loops: CDR1 SGHRS, CDR2 YFSETQ. The CDR3 is 14 residues long. In nucleotides, the CDR3 is TGCGCCACCTCGCTGGAAACTAGCACAGATACGCAGTATTTT. Its translation is CATSLETSTDTQYF.

This sequence joins TRBV5-5 and TRBJ1-4; the D is unclear. There are 16 residues in the CDR3. CDR1 is SGHKS, CDR2 YYEKEE, per germline (reference sequence). Between the trimmed V and J ends, which lost 5 bases and 0 bases, there was a span of 14 bases. CDR3 sequence: CASRPTPFPTNEKLFF. Written as DNA, the CDR3 is TGTGCCAGCAGGCCGACCCCTTTTCCAACTAATGAAAAACTGTTTTTT.

A single count supports this clone. The chain joins TRBV7-9 to TRBJ2-2, with 12 bases that match TRBD2. Germline CDR1 SEHNR, CDR2 FQNEAQ (reference sequence). V was pared by 5 bases and J by 7 bases, with 5 bases of the junction left unmatched. The CDR3 runs to 15 residues. The CDR3 protein is CASSPSGGAHGELFF. The CDR3 DNA reads TGTGCCAGCAGCCCTAGCGGGGGGGCCCACGGGGAGCTGTTTTTT.

This clone was seen once. V usage is TRBV11-2 and J usage is TRBJ2-7; possible D gene TRBD1, 6 bases. With 3 bases removed from V and 6 bases from J, the gap between germline ends came to 15 bases. The CDR3 is 14 amino acids. Germline V gene lookup returns CDR1 SGHAT and CDR2 FQNNGV. The CDR3 protein is CASSFAGVFGEQYF. CDR3 DNA: TGTGCCAGCAGCTTCGCAGGGGTCTTCGGCGAGCAGTACTTC.